The 22 T cell receptor beta chains given below trace back to one sample, sequenced in a study of T cells after somatic rescue of genetic block. Using immunoSEQ multiplex PCR, the repertoire was profiled, and TCRdb retains in-frame clones only, with some absent. The data hold some 90,000 clones, with 85% to 90% observed a single time. Material: peripheral blood mononuclear cells (PBMCs). The receptor set was obtained from a woman aged 18-29 years.

The chain is built from TRBV30 and TRBJ2-7; the D call may be TRBD1 or TRBD2 (6 bases each). The CDR3 is made up of 15 amino acids. The V end was cut by 1 base, the J end by 2 bases, with 15 bases between. Germline V gene lookup returns CDR1 GTSNPN and CDR2 SVGIG (reference sequence). CDR3 loop: CAWSGFRGRTYEQYF. The CDR3 DNA reads TGTGCCTGGAGTGGTTTTAGGGGGAGGACCTACGAGCAGTACTTC.

The chain recombines TRBV6-6 with TRBJ2-6; no definite D call. The V gene lost 0 bases and the J gene lost 0 bases, with 3 bases spanning the gap. The CDR3 has 15 residues. Germline-derived CDR1 and CDR2 are MNHNY and SVGAGI (reference sequence). The CDR3 sequence: CASSYSPSGANVLTF. Written as DNA, the CDR3 is TGTGCCAGCAGTTACTCTCCCTCTGGGGCCAACGTCCTGACTTTC.

This clone was detected only a few times. This sequence joins TRBV7-3 and TRBJ2-2; D is unclear. The CDR3 runs 13 residues. The V and J ends lost 6 bases and 3 bases respectively, with 8 bases between them. Germline V CDR1 and CDR2: SGHTA, FQGTGA. CDR3: CASRKRDTGELFF. In nucleotides, the CDR3 is TGTGCCAGCAGGAAAAGGGACACCGGGGAGCTGTTTTTT. Supplemented by reference TRBV7-3 and TRBJ2-2, the full variable domain reads GAGVSQTPSNKVTEKGKYVELRCDPISGHTALYWYRQSLGQGPEFLIYFQGTGAADDSGLPNDRFFAVRPEGSVSTLKIQRTERGDSAVYLCASRKRDTGELFFGEGSRLTVL.

J is TRBJ1-1 and V is TRBV19; 7 positions agree with TRBD1. The CDR3 consists of 13 residues. CDR1 and CDR2 from the germline V gene are LNHDA and SQIVND (reference sequence). V shed 6 bases, J shed 1 base, and the junction held 2 bases outside the gene matches. The CDR3 spells CASRRTGNTEAFF. The CDR3 nucleotides are TGTGCCAGTAGGAGGACAGGGAACACTGAAGCTTTCTTT.

This clone was seen only once. This CDR3 reads CASSLDGLNTEAFF. The CDR3 region has the DNA TGCGCCAGCAGCTTGGACGGATTGAACACTGAAGCTTTCTTT. The chain joins TRBV5-1 to TRBJ1-1; D gene unclear. The CDR3 runs 14 residues. V was pared by 0 bases and J by 0 bases, with 6 bases between. CDR1 is SGHRS and CDR2 is YFSETQ in the germline V gene. Combining the CDR3 with reference TRBV5-1 and TRBJ1-1 gives the whole variable domain KAGVTQTPRYLIKTRGQQVTLSCSPISGHRSVSWYQQTPGQGLQFLFEYFSETQRNKGNFPGRFSGRQFSNSRSEMNVSTLELGDSALYLCASSLDGLNTEAFFGQGTRLTVV.

The chain employs TRBV11-3 and TRBJ2-2; D may be TRBD1 or TRBD2 (5 bases each). V dropped 3 bases and J dropped 6 bases, with 11 bases sitting between them. The CDR3 sequence is 14 residues long. Germline values: CDR1 SGHNT, CDR2 YENEEA. The CDR3 bases are TGTGCCAGCAGCTTCTTTGGGGGACCCGGGGAGCTGTTTTTT. Protein: CASSFFGGPGELFF.

This sequence joins TRBV28 and TRBJ1-5; no clear D gene. This CDR3 is 15 amino acids long. V was shortened by 7 bases and J by 4 bases, with 17 bases between the two germline ends. Germline CDR1 and CDR2: MDHEN and SYDVKM. The CDR3 bases are TGTGCCAGCACCCTGACCGTTACCTTAAATCAGCCCCAGCATTTT. This codes for CASTLTVTLNQPQHF.

This chain connects TRBV29-1 to TRBJ1-1; 7 bases match TRBD1. The germline V gene has CDR1 SQVTM and CDR2 ANQGSEA. This CDR3 has 12 residues. Losses at the gene ends were 7 bases for V and 7 bases for J; bases not matched to a gene: 9. The CDR3 loop is CSATGTEIEAFF. DNA for the CDR3: TGCAGCGCAACCGGGACAGAGATTGAAGCTTTCTTT.

The chain joins TRBV27 to TRBJ2-1; D may be TRBD2 (6 bases). This CDR3 is built from 14 residues. Germline CDR1 is MNHEY and CDR2 is SMNVEV (reference sequence). The V end lost 0 bases, the J end lost 5 bases, and 8 bases lay between the germline ends. This CDR3 is CASSLSPGDNEQFF. The DNA for the CDR3 is TGTGCCAGCAGTTTATCACCGGGAGACAATGAGCAGTTCTTC.

V gene TRBV7-2 combines with J gene TRBJ1-2; 10 nucleotides agree with TRBD1. There are 15 residues in the CDR3. V was clipped by 7 bases and J by 4 bases; unmatched bases: 9. From germline, CDR1 is SGHTA and CDR2 FQGNSA. CDR3 sequence: CASKLRTGGFYGYTF. DNA of the CDR3: TGTGCCAGCAAGCTTCGGACAGGGGGTTTCTATGGCTACACCTTC.

CDR3 in amino acids: CASSLDRGLGNTEAFF. CDR3 DNA: TGTGCCAGCAGCTTGGATAGGGGACTGGGGAACACTGAAGCTTTCTTT. The chain joins TRBV7-8 to TRBJ1-1; possible D gene TRBD1, 5 bases. Trimming removed 3 bases from V and 1 base from J, with 15 bases in between. Looked up from germline, CDR1 is SGHVS and CDR2 is FQNEAQ. The CDR3 has 16 residues. Supplemented by reference TRBV7-8 and TRBJ1-1, the full variable domain reads GAGVSQSPRYKVAKRGQDVALRCDPISGHVSLFWYQQALGQGPEFLTYFQNEAQLDKSGLPSDRFFAERPEGSVSTLKIQRTQQEDSAVYLCASSLDRGLGNTEAFFGQGTRLTVV.

Concerning this clone itself: Its ends do not fully match the called genes, so a read error is possible. In DNA form, the CDR3 reads TGCGCCAGCACTAACCTCGGGTCGCCAACGGACTTT. Its protein product is CASTNLGSPTDF. The chain joins TRBV23-1 to TRBJ1-6; no definite D call. TRBV23-1 is an ORF, and what it does is uncertain. CDR3 length: 12 residues.

This chain joins TRBV5-1 and TRBJ1-1, with D possibly TRBD1 on 5 matching bases. The ends were cut back, 4 bases at V and 5 bases at J, with 18 bases in the middle. Germline lookup yields CDR1 SGHRS and CDR2 YFSETQ. This CDR3 spans 15 amino acids. CDR3 in DNA: TGCGCCAGCAGCATCGGGACGGCTCGAGGGACTGAAGCTTTCTTT. It yields the protein CASSIGTARGTEAFF.

This chain uses TRBV4-2 with TRBJ2-1, with D perhaps assigned TRBD1 or TRBD2 (5 bases each). This CDR3 region has 21 residues. CDR1 and CDR2 (germline): LGHNA, YNFKEQ. V lost 3 bases and J lost 2, with 29 bases in between. The CDR3 region is CASSQRFWDRWVPETYNEQFF. The CDR3 DNA reads TGTGCCAGCAGCCAGCGGTTTTGGGACCGATGGGTACCAGAGACCTACAATGAGCAGTTCTTC.

The CDR3 DNA reads TGTGCCAGCAGTTCCAACCTGAGCGGGAGTCGGTATCTGGACGCTCTAGCCAAAAACATTCAGTACTTC. Its protein product is CASSSNLSGSRYLDALAKNIQYF. This chain connects TRBV27 to TRBJ2-4; 8 positions agree with TRBD2. The CDR3 runs 23 residues. Per germline, CDR1 MNHEY and CDR2 SMNVEV (reference sequence). The junction had 26 bases not matched to a gene; V was cut back by 4 bases and J by 0 bases.

The chain combines TRBV18 with TRBJ2-7, with a tentative D call TRBD2 (5 bases). This CDR3 region has 15 residues. The ends were cut back, 2 bases at V and 6 bases at J, with 17 bases in the middle. Germline V gene sequence: CDR1 KGHSH, CDR2 LQKENI. The CDR3 nucleotides are TGTGCCAGCTCACCATGGAAAGTGGCGGGTACCGAGCAGTACTTC. It codes for CASSPWKVAGTEQYF.

In its sample, this clone was seen once. V is TRBV6-6 and J is TRBJ1-5; D call uncertain. The germline gives CDR1 MNHNY, CDR2 SVGAGI (reference sequence). The CDR3 length is 14 residues. V lost 6 bases to trimming and J lost 0 bases, with 9 bases between them. The CDR3 nucleotides read TGTGCCAGCAGCTGGGATTCTAGCAATCAGCCCCAGCATTTT. Protein product: CASSWDSSNQPQHF.

The gene calls are TRBV18 and TRBJ1-4; 8 bases align to TRBD1. This CDR3 is built from 15 residues. V lost 4 bases and J lost 4; bases outside the gene matches: 5. Germline loops: CDR1 KGHSH, CDR2 LQKENI. This CDR3 reads CASSRGQGYNEKLFF. The CDR3, as DNA: TGTGCCAGCTCACGCGGACAGGGTTATAATGAAAAACTGTTTTTT.

The chain is built from TRBV30 and TRBJ2-7, with 7 bases aligning to TRBD1. The CDR3 is 13 residues long. Germline-derived CDR1 and CDR2 are GTSNPN and SVGIG (reference sequence). Trimming removed 1 base from V and 10 bases from J; junction bases left unmatched: 10. The CDR3 DNA sequence: TGTGCCTGGAGTGGGATCGAGGGGGCCGAACAGTACTTC. It yields the protein CAWSGIEGAEQYF.

The genes are TRBV7-9 and TRBJ2-7, with TRBD1 matching 7 bases. Germline V CDR1 and CDR2: SEHNR, FQNEAQ (reference sequence). The CDR3 is 16 amino acids. The trim removed 2 bases at V and 3 bases at J, leaving 10 bases unmatched. The CDR3 region is CASSLSRQGRVYEQYF. CDR3 nucleotide sequence: TGTGCCAGCAGCTTATCCCGACAGGGACGGGTCTACGAGCAGTACTTC.

The V gene is TRBV2, the J gene TRBJ2-2, with no clear D. The CDR3 is made up of 15 amino acids. V lost 6 bases and J 0 bases, leaving 11 bases between the germline ends. Germline-derived CDR1 and CDR2 are SNHLY and FYNNEI. The CDR3 reads CASSPPRTNTGELFF. CDR3 DNA: TGTGCCAGCAGCCCCCCCCGGACGAACACCGGGGAGCTGTTTTTT.

This chain joins TRBV6-5 and TRBJ1-1, with TRBD1 matching over 9 bases. CDR1 and CDR2 (germline): MNHEY, SVGAGI. J gave up 0 bases and V 6 bases, and 2 bases lay outside the gene matches. This CDR3 contains 14 residues. The CDR3 loop reads CASRGTGMNTEAFF. DNA of the CDR3: TGTGCCAGCAGGGGGACAGGGATGAACACTGAAGCTTTCTTT.